Shown below are 23 T cell receptor beta chains from a single sample sequenced in a study of blood T cell repertoires in COVID-19. Assay used: immunoSEQ multiplex PCR; TCRdb lists only in-frame clones, some missing. The sample carries about 220,000 clones, about nine tenths recorded once. Sequencing was performed on PBMCs or T cells enriched from blood (not recorded which). The receptor set was obtained from a woman aged 25 to 39 who had recovered from COVID-19.

J is TRBJ2-2 and V is TRBV11-2; D is perhaps TRBD1 (6 bases). There are 15 residues in the CDR3. Trimming shortened V by 6 bases and J by 1 base, and 12 bases separated the two germline ends. Germline assignment: CDR1 SGHAT and CDR2 FQNNGV. CDR3 bases: TGTGCCAGCAGACATGTACAGGGGAACACCGGGGAGCTGTTTTTT. It is translated as CASRHVQGNTGELFF. Full variable domain (missing parts from reference TRBV11-2 and TRBJ2-2): EAGVAQSPRYKIIEKRQSVAFWCNPISGHATLYWYQQILGQGPKLLIQFQNNGVVDDSQLPKDRFSAERLKGVDSTLKIQPAKLEDSAVYLCASRHVQGNTGELFFGEGSRLTVL.

The chain joins TRBV7-8 to TRBJ1-1, with 7 bases lining up with TRBD1. This CDR3 has 13 amino acids. Germline trimming cut 4 bases from V and 3 bases from J; bases unmatched to any gene: 2. CDR1 and CDR2 from the germline V gene are SGHVS and FQNEAQ. In DNA, the CDR3 is TGTGCCAGCAGCTGGGACAGACACACTGAAGCTTTCTTT. Its protein is CASSWDRHTEAFF. Using reference TRBV7-8 and TRBJ1-1 for the parts outside the CDR3, the full variable domain is GAGVSQSPRYKVAKRGQDVALRCDPISGHVSLFWYQQALGQGPEFLTYFQNEAQLDKSGLPSDRFFAERPEGSVSTLKIQRTQQEDSAVYLCASSWDRHTEAFFGQGTRLTVV.

The chain uses TRBV4-2 and TRBJ2-5, with TRBD1 matching over 8 bases. Germline loops: CDR1 LGHNA, CDR2 YNFKEQ. V was clipped by 4 bases and J by 2 bases; unmatched bases: 6. This CDR3 comprises 15 residues. CDR3 in amino acids: CASSPTDREQETQYF. DNA of the CDR3: TGTGCCAGCAGCCCCACGGACAGGGAACAAGAGACCCAGTACTTC.

The gene calls are TRBV2 and TRBJ2-3; no clear D. CDR1 SNHLY and CDR2 FYNNEI come from the germline V gene. Trimming shortened V by 7 bases and J by 0 bases, and 14 bases separated the two germline ends. The CDR3 totals 15 residues. The CDR3 region has the DNA TGTGCCAGCACCCTTTGGAGTGGAAGCACAGATACGCAGTATTTT. Translating it yields CASTLWSGSTDTQYF.

CDR3 loop: CASSTNRGGKGTEAFF. The CDR3, as DNA: TGTGCCAGCAGCACCAACCGGGGAGGGAAGGGGACTGAAGCTTTCTTT. The V gene is TRBV11-2, the J gene TRBJ1-1; possibly TRBD1 for D (5 bases). V lost 5 bases to trimming and J lost 5 bases, with 21 bases between them. The CDR3 consists of 16 residues. The V gene's germline CDR1 is SGHAT and CDR2 FQNNGV.

V usage is TRBV29-1 and J usage is TRBJ1-2; tentative D call: TRBD1 (5 bases). The CDR3 totals 16 residues. The V and J ends lost 0 bases and 6 bases respectively, with 20 bases between them. Germline V lookup: CDR1 SQVTM, CDR2 ANQGSEA. CDR3 loop: CSVEERSGSGFDGYTF. DNA of the CDR3: TGCAGCGTTGAAGAGCGGAGCGGGTCAGGGTTCGATGGCTACACCTTC.

The chain links TRBV3-1 (or the pseudogene TRBV3-2) to TRBJ2-5; 9 bases align to TRBD1. The V gene end was trimmed by 0 bases and the J gene end by 7 bases; junction bases not matched to a gene: 3. Germline V gene lookup returns CDR1 LGHDT and CDR2 YNNKEL (reference sequence). CDR3 size: 14 residues. The CDR3 loop reads CASSQDTGGLTQYF. CDR3 nucleotides: TGTGCCAGCAGCCAAGATACAGGGGGCCTGACCCAGTACTTC.

The chain uses TRBV18 and TRBJ1-1; perhaps TRBD1 as D (5 bases). The CDR3 has 14 residues. Trimming stripped 3 bases from V and 7 bases from J, with 15 bases between. Germline CDR1 reads KGHSH; CDR2 reads LQKENI. CDR3 in amino acids: CASSPAPGEVEAFF. In DNA, the CDR3 is TGTGCCAGCTCACCGGCCCCGGGGGAGGTTGAAGCTTTCTTT.

This chain uses TRBV3-1 (or the pseudogene TRBV3-2) with TRBJ2-1, with 11 bases fitting TRBD2. The CDR3 covers 20 residues. Per germline, CDR1 LGHDT and CDR2 YNNKEL (reference sequence). V trimming: 1 base; J trimming: 5 bases; junction bases outside the gene matches: 16. CDR3 in DNA: TGTGCCAGCAGCCAAGTGCGAGGGACTAGCGGAAGAACACTGAACAATGAGCAGTTCTTC. As protein: CASSQVRGTSGRTLNNEQFF.

This clone was seen more than once but under ten times. Other nucleotide sequences from this sample produce the same CDR3. V gene TRBV5-4 combines with J gene TRBJ2-2, with D possibly TRBD1 on 6 matching bases. This CDR3 region has 13 residues. Trimming took 5 bases from V and 5 from J, leaving 10 bases between them. Germline V gives CDR1 SGHNT, CDR2 YYREEE (reference sequence). The CDR3 loop reads CASSSGQTGELFF. Here the CDR3 DNA reads TGTGCCAGCAGTTCTGGACAGACCGGGGAGCTGTTTTTT.

The rearrangement uses TRBV7-2 and TRBJ1-4; no firm D call. The germline V and J ends were trimmed by 1 base and 4 bases, with 10 bases remaining between them. Germline V CDR1 and CDR2: SGHTA, FQGNSA. The CDR3 consists of 15 residues. CDR3 in amino acids: CASSLEPVFNEKLFF. In nucleotides, the CDR3 is TGTGCCAGCAGCTTAGAACCGGTCTTTAATGAAAAACTGTTTTTT.

This sequence joins TRBV10-3 and TRBJ1-5; 9 bases agree with TRBD1. Per germline, CDR1 ENHRY and CDR2 SYGVKD. This CDR3 spans 19 amino acids. With V trimmed by 0 bases and J by 1 base, 10 bases remained unmatched. The CDR3 loop reads CAISESGGTGTGSNQPQHF. CDR3 DNA sequence: TGTGCCATCAGTGAGTCTGGGGGTACCGGGACAGGGAGCAATCAGCCCCAGCATTTT.

J is TRBJ2-3 and V is TRBV6-2 or TRBV6-3, with 12 bases identical to TRBD2. The CDR3 is made up of 16 amino acids. Germline values: CDR1 MNHEY, CDR2 SVGEGT. V was pared by 4 bases and J by 10 bases, with 12 bases of the junction left unmatched. The CDR3 coding sequence is TGTGCCAGCAGTTCCCGGACTAGCGGGGTGTGGGACGCGCAGTATTTT. It specifies CASSSRTSGVWDAQYF.

V and J are TRBV19 and TRBJ1-5; D is ambiguous. The CDR3 is 12 amino acids. The germline V gene has CDR1 LNHDA and CDR2 SQIVND (reference sequence). With 5 bases removed from V and 6 bases from J, the gap between germline ends came to 8 bases. CDR3 DNA sequence: TGTGCCAGTAGTTATCGGGGTCAGCCCCAGCATTTT. Translating it yields CASSYRGQPQHF.

The CDR3 region has the DNA TGCAGCGTAATTACCGGGACTAGCAACTACGAGCAGTACTTC. It is translated as CSVITGTSNYEQYF. The chain has TRBV29-1 and TRBJ2-7; 9 nucleotides match TRBD2. V was clipped by 6 bases and J by 3 bases; unmatched bases: 9. This CDR3 has 14 amino acids. The V gene's germline CDR1 is SQVTM and CDR2 ANQGSEA.

This sequence joins TRBV11-3 and TRBJ2-3; TRBD2 might be the D (5 bases). This CDR3 is built from 13 residues. Trimming took 4 bases from V and 3 from J, leaving 8 bases between them. Germline CDR1 and CDR2: SGHNT and YENEEA. In nucleotides, the CDR3 is TGTGCCAGCAGCTCCCAGCGGACAGATACGCAGTATTTT. Protein: CASSSQRTDTQYF. Filled out from reference TRBV11-3 and TRBJ2-3, the complete variable domain reads EAGVVQSPRYKIIEKKQPVAFWCNPISGHNTLYWYLQNLGQGPELLIRYENEEAVDDSQLPKDRFSAERLKGVDSTLKIQPAELGDSAVYLCASSSQRTDTQYFGPGTRLTVL.

CDR3 in DNA: TGCGCCAGCAGCCGGGGACTTTCGGGGGAGCTGTTTTTT. It yields the protein CASSRGLSGELFF. V and J are TRBV4-3 and TRBJ2-2, with D maybe TRBD2 (6 bases). The ends were cut back, 4 bases at V and 8 bases at J, with 11 bases in the middle. Germline V gives CDR1 LGHNA, CDR2 YSLEER. This CDR3 region has 13 residues.

The V and J genes are TRBV6-1 and TRBJ1-5, with D perhaps matching TRBD1 (6 bases). This CDR3 is 13 amino acids long. CDR1 is MNHNS and CDR2 is SASEGT in the germline V gene. The ends were cut back, 7 bases at V and 7 bases at J, with 14 bases in the middle. Written as DNA, the CDR3 is TGTGCCAGCACGATTAGGGGGACGCAGCCCCAGCATTTT. It translates to CASTIRGTQPQHF.

This sequence joins TRBV29-1 and TRBJ1-4, with 9 positions matching TRBD1. Per germline, CDR1 SQVTM and CDR2 ANQGSEA. This CDR3 is built from 13 residues. After removal of 6 bases from V and 6 bases from J, the junction contained 5 bases not matched to a gene. CDR3: CSVQGAEHEKLFF. The CDR3 coding sequence is TGCAGCGTACAGGGGGCGGAACATGAAAAACTGTTTTTT.

The chain links TRBV3-1 (or the pseudogene TRBV3-2) to TRBJ2-3; D gene ambiguous. The CDR3 runs to 12 residues. The germline V gene encodes CDR1 LGHDT and CDR2 YNNKEL (reference sequence). Trimming took off 5 bases at V and 14 bases at J, with 17 bases between the two ends. The CDR3 region has the DNA TGTGCCAGCAGCGGGCCGATGGATTTACGGTATTTT. The encoded protein is CASSGPMDLRYF.

The chain joins TRBV5-1 to TRBJ2-1; 7 bases map to TRBD2. Looked up from germline, CDR1 is SGHRS and CDR2 is YFSETQ. The V and J ends lost 0 bases and 7 bases, in that order; junction bases with no gene match: 4. There are 14 residues in the CDR3. DNA of the CDR3: TGCGCCAGCAGCTTGGCCGGGACTAAGAATGAGCAGTTCTTC. It codes for CASSLAGTKNEQFF.

This chain connects TRBV5-1 to TRBJ1-3; TRBD1 aligns across 7 bases. The germline gives CDR1 SGHRS, CDR2 YFSETQ. The CDR3 sequence is 15 residues long. The J segment lost 0 bases and the V segment lost 2 bases, leaving 2 bases of the junction unmatched. CDR3: CASSFRTGSGNTIYF. The CDR3 DNA follows: TGCGCCAGCAGCTTCCGGACAGGCTCTGGAAACACCATATATTTT.

The chain recombines TRBV4-3 with TRBJ2-7; a weak D match, TRBD1 (5 bases). Between the trimmed V and J ends, which lost 1 base and 3 bases, there was a span of 10 bases. Germline V gene sequence: CDR1 LGHNA, CDR2 YSLEER. The CDR3 sequence is 14 residues long. CDR3 amino acids: CASSQGPRGYEQYF. The CDR3 nucleotides read TGCGCCAGCAGCCAAGGACCTAGGGGCTACGAGCAGTACTTC.